These 19 T cell receptor beta chains came from one sample sequenced in a study of CD4 and CD8 cells across lung adenocarcinoma regions listed by TCRdb under 2018. Preparation of the library involved PCR. Sequencing took place on a HiSeq X Ten. TCRdb reanalyzed the raw reads on its own, using fastp at Q25 for trimming and MiXCR for clone calling, and kept in-frame beta chains. Rows merge per CDR3 protein into single entries with the most common DNA and genes. The sample profile shows fewer than 10,000 distinct CDR3 sequences; about 51% of them were found once. The ten largest account for 15% to 20% of the sample. The sample comprised CD8+ T cells from the center of a lung tumor. Sample cell subset or site, as interpreted from the label and publication: tumor center region. These receptors were collected from a female donor with lung adenocarcinoma. The CD4 and CD8 labels of this study may be unreliable.

Concerning this clonotype: The conserved phenylalanine or tryptophan normally closing the CDR3 is absent here, so this likely arose from a read error. The chain couples TRBV6-1 to TRBJ2-5; TRBD1 agrees at 7 bases. Germline values: CDR1 MNHNS, CDR2 SASEGT. This CDR3 has 14 amino acids. CDR3 nucleotide sequence: TGTGCCAGCGGAGGACAGGCCCTGCAAGAGTCCCAGTACTTG. It yields the protein CASGGQALQESQYL.

This clonotype is a singleton in its sample. The V call is TRBV12-3 or TRBV12-4, the J call TRBJ2-3, with 9 bases lining up with TRBD2. The end of the DNA is better explained by TRBJ2-2, so the J call may be wrong. There are 16 residues in the CDR3. Here the CDR3 reads CASRKAGGPSTDTLFF. CDR3 in DNA: TGTGCCAGCAGAAAAGCGGGGGGACCGAGCACAGATACGCTGTTTTTT.

This clonotype was detected only a few times. The V and J genes are TRBV9 and TRBJ2-3; D might be TRBD2 (6 bases). V was shortened by 3 bases and J by 2 bases, with 19 bases between the two germline ends. Germline V gene lookup returns CDR1 SGDLS and CDR2 YYNGEE. The CDR3 extends over 17 amino acids. The CDR3 spells CASSEGRTGRPTDTQYF. In DNA, the CDR3 is TGTGCCAGCAGCGAGGGGAGGACTGGAAGGCCCACAGATACGCAGTATTTT.

This clonotype has at least ten counts. V and J are TRBV29-1 and TRBJ2-5; D is possibly TRBD1 (6 bases). The assigned J gene may be wrong: the sequence end matches TRBJ2-7 better. The CDR3 loop spans 13 amino acids. CDR1 SQVTM and CDR2 ANQGSEA come from the germline V gene. CDR3 in amino acids: CSVRQALFYEQYF. The CDR3 DNA reads as TGCAGCGTTCGACAGGCCCTTTTCTACGAGCAGTACTTC.

In this sample, this clonotype turned up many times. CDR3 residues: CASRDRGLGELFF. Here the CDR3 DNA reads TGTGCCAGCCGGGACAGGGGCCTCGGGGAGCTGTTTTTT. The V call is TRBV6-1, the J call TRBJ2-2; 10 bases fit TRBD1. This CDR3 is built from 13 residues. Germline assignment: CDR1 MNHNS and CDR2 SASEGT. V lost 8 bases to trimming and J lost 7 bases; unmatched junction nucleotides: 4.

Points on this clonotype: One end of the junction fails to match germline, which may point to a read error. The chain employs TRBV7-2 and TRBJ2-5; D call uncertain. TRBJ2-3 matches the DNA end more closely, so the J call is doubtful. The CDR3 sequence is 13 residues long. CDR1 is SGHTA and CDR2 is FQGNSA in the germline V gene. The CDR3 here is CGRSRREPDTQYF. CDR3 nucleotides: TGTGGCCGCAGCCGCCGTGAGCCAGATACCCAGTATTTT.

In the case of this clonotype: The junction does not match germline at one end; this may be a read error. This rearrangement joins TRBV28 to TRBJ1-5; D not resolved. CDR3 length: 11 residues. Germline V lookup: CDR1 MDHEN, CDR2 SYDVKM. The CDR3 DNA is TGTGCCAGCAGGTCCAATCAGCCCCTGCATTTT. It specifies CASRSNQPLHF.

The chain carries TRBV5-1 and TRBJ1-2; D uncertain. The germline V gene encodes CDR1 SGHRS and CDR2 YFSETQ. Between the trimmed V and J ends, which lost 0 bases and 8 bases, there was a span of 8 bases. This CDR3 region has 12 residues. The CDR3 here is CASSLDGKGYTF. The CDR3 DNA follows: TGCGCCAGCAGCTTGGACGGGAAAGGCTACACCTTC.

The chain combines TRBV28 with TRBJ1-1; 10 bases align to TRBD1. V gave up 5 bases and J gave up 5 bases; unmatched junction bases: 8. The germline CDR1 and CDR2 sequences are MDHEN and SYDVKM. This CDR3 spans 15 amino acids. The CDR3 loop reads CASSLGTGDLTEAFF. The CDR3 nucleotides are TGTGCCAGCAGTCTCGGGACAGGGGATTTAACTGAAGCTTTCTTT. Filled out from reference TRBV28 and TRBJ1-1, the complete variable domain reads DVKVTQSSRYLVKRTGEKVFLECVQDMDHENMFWYRQDPGLGLRLIYFSYDVKMKEKGDIPEGYSVSREKKERFSLILESASTNQTSMYLCASSLGTGDLTEAFFGQGTRLTVV.

This clonotype was seen repeatedly, ten times or more. CDR3 amino acids: CASSFRGVYEQYF. The DNA of the CDR3 is TGTGCCAGCAGCTTCCGGGGGGTGTACGAGCAGTACTTC. The chain uses TRBV7-9 and TRBJ2-7; 7 nucleotides agree with TRBD2. The CDR3 length is 13 residues. Germline loops: CDR1 SEHNR, CDR2 FQNEAQ (reference sequence). V shed 3 bases and J 4 bases; nucleotides not matched to a gene: 3.

The rearrangement uses TRBV7-2 and TRBJ2-1, with 8 bases that match TRBD2. This CDR3 region has 18 residues. Unmatched junction bases numbered 23, after V lost 5 bases and J lost 11 bases. Germline V gene lookup returns CDR1 SGHTA and CDR2 FQGNSA. CDR3 DNA sequence: TGTGCCAGCAGCCAAGGAGGCGGGCGGGGGGCCCCCGAGGTGCAGCAGTTCTTC. Its translation is CASSQGGGRGAPEVQQFF.

In this sample, this clonotype turned up many times. V and J are TRBV7-2 and TRBJ1-1; D is unresolved. Trimming took 0 bases from V and 2 from J, leaving 10 bases between them. Germline lookup yields CDR1 SGHTA and CDR2 FQGNSA. The CDR3 sequence is 15 residues long. CDR3 region: CASSLAAAQNTEAFF. The CDR3 nucleotides read TGTGCCAGCAGCTTAGCGGCAGCGCAAAACACTGAAGCTTTCTTT.

To note about this clonotype: Germline is not matched at one junction end, which may reflect a read error. J is TRBJ2-3 and V is TRBV12-3 or TRBV12-4; tentatively, D is TRBD1 or TRBD2 (5 bases each). This CDR3 spans 15 amino acids. The CDR3 sequence is CGSIPGQGAKNMQYF. CDR3 DNA: TGTGGCAGCATTCCGGGGCAGGGCGCCAAAAATATGCAGTATTTC.

This clonotype is large (0.1 to 1%) by share. CDR3: CASSVISMETQYF. Here the CDR3 DNA reads TGTGCCAGCAGTGTTATAAGTATGGAGACCCAGTACTTC. The genes are TRBV27 and TRBJ2-5; the D is unclear. Germline V CDR1 and CDR2: MNHEY, SMNVEV (reference sequence). This CDR3 spans 13 amino acids. V was trimmed by 5 bases and J by 5 bases, leaving 12 bases between them.

The chain joins TRBV7-3 to TRBJ2-1; 7 bases are shared with TRBD2. The J call may be incorrect, as the DNA end agrees better with TRBJ2-5. The germline V gene has CDR1 SGHTA and CDR2 FQGTGA. The CDR3 runs to 15 residues. The CDR3 region is CASSLVGGKQETQYF. The CDR3 nucleotides are TGTGCCAGCAGCTTAGTCGGGGGGAAACAAGAGACCCAGTACTTC.

This clonotype has just one count. The rearrangement joins TRBV11-3 to TRBJ2-3; perhaps TRBD1 as D (6 bases). The tail of the sequence fits TRBJ2-7 better, so the J call may be wrong. The CDR3 contains 13 residues. The germline V gene encodes CDR1 SGHNT and CDR2 YENEEA. The CDR3 here is CASSHRVANTQYF. The CDR3, as DNA: TGTGCCAGCAGCCACAGGGTGGCCAATACGCAGTACTTC.

This clonotype was found many times. This chain joins TRBV6-1 and TRBJ1-3, with D maybe TRBD1 (5 bases). CDR3 length: 14 amino acids. Germline CDR1 and CDR2: MNHNS and SASEGT. The V and J ends lost 0 bases and 8 bases respectively, with 11 bases between them. CDR3 DNA: TGTGCCAGCAGTGAAGCGACAGTTGGGGACACCATATATTTT. It codes for CASSEATVGDTIYF.

By frequency in the sample, this clonotype is medium-sized (0.01 to 0.1%). The chain joins TRBV7-9 to TRBJ2-1; tentatively, D is TRBD1 (6 bases). With 6 bases removed from V and 10 bases from J, the gap between germline ends came to 16 bases. This CDR3 has 13 residues. CDR1 is SEHNR, CDR2 FQNEAQ, per germline (reference sequence). Here the CDR3 DNA reads TGTGCCAGCAGACCAGACAGGAGCTACGAGCAGTTCTTC. Translating gives CASRPDRSYEQFF.

This clonotype appeared a single time. The gene calls are TRBV5-1 and TRBJ1-2; 8 bases map to TRBD1. The CDR3 spans 17 residues. Germline V lookup: CDR1 SGHRS, CDR2 YFSETQ. V lost 0 bases to trimming and J lost 2 bases; unmatched junction nucleotides: 9. The CDR3 nucleotides read TGCGCCAGCAGCTTGGGCCAGGGGGCAGGCCCAAACTATGGCTACACCTTC. Translated, it gives CASSLGQGAGPNYGYTF. Combining the CDR3 with reference TRBV5-1 and TRBJ1-2 gives the whole variable domain KAGVTQTPRYLIKTRGQQVTLSCSPISGHRSVSWYQQTPGQGLQFLFEYFSETQRNKGNFPGRFSGRQFSNSRSEMNVSTLELGDSALYLCASSLGQGAGPNYGYTFGSGTRLTVV.